Described below is a single T cell receptor (beta chain) sequence and its context. The target antigen is unknown. The junction departs from the called germline gene at one end, perhaps through a read error. This sample was taken from a study of post-analysis software for immune sequencing data. Study in general: Relapsing-remitting, secondary progressive and progressive-relapsing forms of multiple sclerosis all featured among disease courses.

Points from the study as a whole: Significantly decreased normalized Chao1 diversity was recorded for multiple sclerosis patients relative to controls. Patients showed TRBV5-6, TRBV5-1 and TRBV20-1 among 4 or 5 TRBV segments more frequent than in controls.

Unique molecular identifiers featured in each of the TCR beta cDNA libraries. TCRdb re-called the PCR reads with MiXCR, one entry per CDR3 protein. The data hold approximately 570,000 distinct CDR3 sequences, with around 40% observed a single time. The CDR3 extends over 14 amino acids. Germline CDR1 and CDR2: SGHRS and YFSETQ. The sequenced sample was blood. The receptor was isolated from a girl under 18 with multiple sclerosis. The V and J genes are TRBV5-1 and TRBJ1-2, with TRBD1 matching 7 bases. The CDR3 loop reads CASSSVYRGGGHTF. The CDR3 bases are TGCGCCAGCAGCTCCGTTTACAGGGGAGGTGGCCACACCTTC.